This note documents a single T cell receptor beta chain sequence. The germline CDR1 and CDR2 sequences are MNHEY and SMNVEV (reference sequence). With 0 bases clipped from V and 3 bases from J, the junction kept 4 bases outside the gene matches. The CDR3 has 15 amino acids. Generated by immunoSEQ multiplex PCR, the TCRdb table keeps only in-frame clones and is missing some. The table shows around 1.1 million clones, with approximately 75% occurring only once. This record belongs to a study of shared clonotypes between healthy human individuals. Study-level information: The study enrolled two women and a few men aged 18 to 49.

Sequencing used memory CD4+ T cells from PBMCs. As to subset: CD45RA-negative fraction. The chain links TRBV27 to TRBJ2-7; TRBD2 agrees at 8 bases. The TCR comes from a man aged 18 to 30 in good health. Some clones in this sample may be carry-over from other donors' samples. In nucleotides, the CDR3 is TGTGCCAGCAGTTTATCCGGGACTAGGGTCTACGAGCAGTACTTC. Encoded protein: CASSLSGTRVYEQYF.